These 17 T cell receptor beta chains originate from one sample sequenced in a study of Graves' ophthalmopathy and Graves' hyperthyroidism. The TCR beta CDR3 regions underwent amplification from RNA transcripts. Amplification began with first-round RT-PCR using HTBI primers, then second-round multiplex PCR was performed. TCRdb re-analysed the multiplex PCR reads in MiXCR, keeping a single row per CDR3 protein. The data show approximately 700,000 distinct CDR3 sequences, under 50% seen once. The sequencing input was peripheral blood. Receptors originate from an adult man with Graves' ophthalmopathy.

This clonotype occurred many times. The chain carries TRBV19 and TRBJ1-5; D might be TRBD1 (5 bases). This CDR3 spans 14 amino acids. Trimming left V 6 bases short and J 4 bases short, with 13 bases between. CDR1 is LNHDA, CDR2 SQIVND, per germline (reference sequence). CDR3 sequence: CASRTGHFNQPQHF. In DNA, the CDR3 is TGTGCCAGTAGAACCGGACATTTTAATCAGCCCCAGCATTTT.

The chain links TRBV4-1 to TRBJ2-5; D is ambiguous. The CDR3 spans 13 residues. Germline values: CDR1 MGHRA, CDR2 YSYEKL. V lost 5 bases to trimming and J lost 5 bases, with 12 bases between them. CDR3 sequence reads: CASSWFQMETQYF. CDR3 in DNA: TGCGCCAGCAGCTGGTTCCAGATGGAGACCCAGTACTTC.

This clonotype turned up a few times. V and J are TRBV4-3 and TRBJ1-1; D is possibly TRBD1 (5 bases). The CDR3 runs to 15 residues. V was clipped by 0 bases and J by 4 bases, with 12 bases between them. Germline V CDR1 and CDR2: LGHNA, YSLEER. The CDR3 here is CASSQDGGAATEAFF. The CDR3 DNA reads TGCGCCAGCAGCCAAGACGGAGGGGCTGCCACTGAAGCTTTCTTT.

This clonotype was seen many times. The chain combines TRBV5-1 with TRBJ1-1, with D uncertain. V shed 0 bases and J shed 4 bases, with 10 bases lying between them. This CDR3 region has 14 residues. Germline CDR1 SGHRS, CDR2 YFSETQ. The CDR3 nucleotides read TGCGCCAGCAGCTTGGGTCCCCGGGCCACTGAAGCTTTCTTT. Protein sequence: CASSLGPRATEAFF.

This clonotype has ten or more counts. The genes are TRBV19 and TRBJ1-5; maybe TRBD1 (6 bases). The CDR3 spans 14 residues. Trimming took off 5 bases at V and 7 bases at J, with 15 bases between the two ends. The germline CDR1 and CDR2 sequences are LNHDA and SQIVND (reference sequence). The CDR3 reads CASSVQGGEQPQHF. In DNA, the CDR3 is TGTGCCAGTAGTGTGCAAGGGGGGGAGCAGCCCCAGCATTTT.

This clonotype came up many times. The CDR3, as DNA: TGCAGCGTTGCGGATAGGCTGAATCAGCCCCAGCATTTT. It is translated as CSVADRLNQPQHF. The chain uses TRBV29-1 and TRBJ1-5; no clear D. With 4 bases removed from V and 4 bases from J, the gap between germline ends came to 11 bases. Per germline, CDR1 SQVTM and CDR2 ANQGSEA. The CDR3 covers 13 residues.

The DNA of the CDR3 is TGTGCCAGCTCCCCATCCAGGGGGCTGAACGAGCAGTACTTC. It codes for CASSPSRGLNEQYF. The V gene is TRBV18, the J gene TRBJ2-7, with 8 positions matching TRBD1. The CDR3 loop spans 14 amino acids. Per germline, CDR1 KGHSH and CDR2 LQKENI. The V segment lost 6 bases and the J segment 5 bases; nucleotides outside the gene matches: 9.

The chain joins TRBV7-9 to TRBJ1-2; tentatively, D is TRBD1 (5 bases). V gave up 5 bases and J gave up 3 bases, with 19 bases separating them. The CDR3 totals 16 residues. The germline gives CDR1 SEHNR, CDR2 FQNEAQ (reference sequence). CDR3 sequence reads: CASSPNTGGVDYGYTF. CDR3 in DNA: TGTGCCAGCAGCCCTAACACAGGAGGGGTTGACTATGGCTACACCTTC.

This clonotype was picked up many times. The CDR3 region has the DNA TGCAGTGGTGGCGGACAGGGGTCGGGAGAGACCCAGTACTTC. It translates to CSGGGQGSGETQYF. The rearrangement uses TRBV29-1 and TRBJ2-5, with TRBD1 identical over 9 bases. The germline CDR1 and CDR2 sequences are SQVTM and ANQGSEA. This CDR3 region has 14 residues.

The chain joins TRBV5-1 to TRBJ1-4, with no clear D. This CDR3 contains 11 residues. The ends were cut back, 6 bases at V and 8 bases at J, with 8 bases in the middle. Per germline, CDR1 SGHRS and CDR2 YFSETQ. The CDR3 sequence: CASTHGEKLFF. The CDR3 region has the DNA TGCGCCAGCACCCATGGGGAAAAACTGTTTTTT.

This clonotype occurred a few times. J is TRBJ2-2 and V is TRBV7-2, with D hard to call. Germline V CDR1 and CDR2: SGHTA, FQGNSA. The CDR3 has 14 amino acids. V was clipped by 1 base and J by 1 base, with 4 bases between them. The CDR3 loop is CASSLEMNTGELFF. The CDR3 DNA reads TGTGCCAGCAGCTTAGAAATGAACACCGGGGAGCTGTTTTTT.

This clonotype was counted many times. This rearrangement joins TRBV20-1 to TRBJ2-7, with D possibly being TRBD1 or TRBD2 (5 bases each). The CDR3 is 11 residues long. The V end lost 2 bases, the J end lost 5 bases, and 7 bases lay between the germline ends. Per the germline V gene, CDR1 is DFQATT and CDR2 is SNEGSKA (reference sequence). This chain's CDR3 is CSARWGNEQYF. For the CDR3, the DNA is TGCAGTGCTAGATGGGGGAACGAGCAGTACTTC.

The chain employs TRBV7-6 and TRBJ2-7, with D tentatively TRBD1 (6 bases). Germline V gene sequence: CDR1 SGHVS, CDR2 FNYEAQ. The CDR3 spans 19 residues. Between the trimmed V and J ends, which lost 5 bases and 2 bases, there was a span of 28 bases. The CDR3 nucleotides read TGTGCCAGCAGCCAAGATCAACCCCCTAGGACAGCAATTGCCTACGAGCAGTACTTC. This encodes CASSQDQPPRTAIAYEQYF.

The J gene is TRBJ2-7, the V gene TRBV12-5, with 12 bases aligning to TRBD2. V lost 2 bases, J lost 2 bases, and 7 bases stayed unmatched. CDR1 and CDR2 from the germline V gene are LGHNT and FRNRAP. The CDR3 has 17 amino acids. For the CDR3, the DNA is TGTGCTAGTGGTTTGTCAACTAGCGGGGGGCTACCCTACGAGCAGTACTTC. Protein product: CASGLSTSGGLPYEQYF. Looking up the rest from reference TRBV12-5 and TRBJ2-7 gives the full variable domain: DARVTQTPRHKVTEMGQEVTMRCQPILGHNTVFWYRQTMMQGLELLAYFRNRAPLDDSGMPKDRFSAEMPDATLATLKIQPSEPRDSAVYFCASGLSTSGGLPYEQYFGPGTRLTVT.

This clonotype has a count of ten or more. The chain is built from TRBV10-3 and TRBJ1-6, with D tentatively TRBD1 (5 bases). Germline lookup yields CDR1 ENHRY and CDR2 SYGVKD. Trimming stripped 3 bases from V and 5 bases from J, with 8 bases between. The CDR3 consists of 14 residues. The DNA of the CDR3 is TGTGCCATCAGTGACAGGGAGGATAATTCACCCCTCCACTTT. Translated, it gives CAISDREDNSPLHF.

This clonotype has a count of ten or more. The chain combines TRBV5-6 with TRBJ1-1; no firm D call. Germline V gives CDR1 SGHDT, CDR2 YYEEEE. CDR3 length equals 14 residues. V gave up 0 bases and J gave up 2 bases, with 8 bases separating them. DNA of the CDR3: TGTGCCAGCAGCTTGGAGGTCAGCAACACTGAAGCTTTCTTT. Translating gives CASSLEVSNTEAFF.

The chain uses TRBV25-1 and TRBJ1-4; D uncertain. The germline V and J ends were trimmed by 4 bases and 6 bases, with 18 bases remaining between them. This CDR3 contains 16 residues. CDR1 is MGHDK, CDR2 SYGVNS, per germline. CDR3 residues: CASSGGLSRVHEKLFF. CDR3 DNA sequence: TGTGCCAGCAGTGGAGGCCTCAGCAGAGTACATGAAAAACTGTTTTTT.